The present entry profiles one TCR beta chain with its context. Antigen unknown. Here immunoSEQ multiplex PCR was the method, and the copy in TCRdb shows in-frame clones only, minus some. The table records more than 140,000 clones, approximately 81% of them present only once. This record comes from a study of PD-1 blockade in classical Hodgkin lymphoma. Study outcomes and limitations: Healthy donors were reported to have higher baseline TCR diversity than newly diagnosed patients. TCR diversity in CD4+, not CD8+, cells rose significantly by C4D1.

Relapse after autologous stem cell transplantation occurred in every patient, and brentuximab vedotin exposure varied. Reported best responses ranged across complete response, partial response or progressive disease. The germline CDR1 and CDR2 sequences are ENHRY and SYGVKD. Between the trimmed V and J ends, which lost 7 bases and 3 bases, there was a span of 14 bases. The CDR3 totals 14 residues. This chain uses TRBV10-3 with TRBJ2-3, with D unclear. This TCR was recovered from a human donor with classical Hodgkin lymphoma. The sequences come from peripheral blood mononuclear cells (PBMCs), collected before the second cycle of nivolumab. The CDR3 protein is CAITEGGWTDTQYF. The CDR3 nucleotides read TGTGCCATCACCGAAGGTGGGTGGACAGATACGCAGTATTTT.